This T cell receptor (beta chain) was captured in a study of blood T cell repertoires in COVID-19. This clone appeared once. Assay used: immunoSEQ multiplex PCR; TCRdb lists only in-frame clones, some missing. The table records roughly 310,000 clones, roughly 90% of them present only once. CDR1 GTSNPN and CDR2 SVGIG come from the germline V gene (reference sequence). The V and J ends lost 3 bases and 2 bases respectively, with 26 bases between them. This CDR3 is 19 amino acids long. The source of this sequence is a woman in her 40s who had recovered from COVID-19. V is TRBV30 and J is TRBJ1-3; tentative D call: TRBD1 (5 bases). Input material: PBMCs or T cells enriched from blood (not recorded which). For the CDR3, the DNA is TGTGCCTGGAGCTCTTTCGGGAGGGGTGTCAGCTCTACTGGAAACACCATATATTTT. Translated: CAWSSFGRGVSSTGNTIYF.